This is a list of T cell receptor beta chains from one sample in a study of PD-1 blockade in mismatch repair-deficient tumors. The data were produced by immunoSEQ multiplex PCR, yet TCRdb's version contains in-frame clones alone and is incomplete. The repertoire holds just under 65,000 clones, with about 91% as singletons. This specimen consisted of peripheral blood, obtained 52 weeks after starting pembrolizumab. Every receptor here comes from an adult with mismatch repair-deficient cancer. Each CDR3 is given with its conserved first and last residue. The order of the fields is J gene, V gene, D gene, clone size, CDR3 length, CDR3 DNA, CDR3 protein. A D gene is named only where the DNA matches it firmly. Clone size is stated in some rows and not others, as once, few, many or a class when expanded.

J gene: TRBJ2-7
V gene: TRBV5-6
D gene: TRBD1
clone size: NA
CDR3 length: 15
CDR3 DNA: TGTGCCAGCAGCGACGGGACAGGGAACCCCTACGAGCAGTACTTC
CDR3 protein: CASSDGTGNPYEQYF

J gene: TRBJ2-6
V gene: TRBV11-2
D gene: NA
clone size: NA
CDR3 length: 18
CDR3 DNA: TGTGCCACCCCCGGGGACACCCCTAGAAGTACTGGGGCCAACGTCCTGACTTTC
CDR3 protein: CATPGDTPRSTGANVLTF

J gene: TRBJ2-3
V gene: TRBV7-6
D gene: NA
clone size: NA
CDR3 length: 15
CDR3 DNA: TGTGCCAGCAGCTTATATCAGGGGAGCACAGATACGCAGTATTTT
CDR3 protein: CASSLYQGSTDTQYF

J gene: TRBJ1-5
V gene: TRBV10-3
D gene: NA
clone size: NA
CDR3 length: 16
CDR3 DNA: TGTGCCATCAGTGAGTCGGGCAGAACCAGCAATCAGCCCCAGCATTTT
CDR3 protein: CAISESGRTSNQPQHF

J gene: TRBJ2-7
V gene: TRBV6-5
D gene: NA
clone size: NA
CDR3 length: 12
CDR3 DNA: TGTGCCAGCGGACAGATCTCCTACGAGCAGTACTTC
CDR3 protein: CASGQISYEQYF

J gene: TRBJ1-1
V gene: TRBV21-1
D gene: NA
clone size: NA
CDR3 length: 15
CDR3 DNA: TGTGCCAGCACCAGTTTACAGGGGAATAACACTGAAGCTTTCTTT
CDR3 protein: CASTSLQGNNTEAFF

J gene: TRBJ1-1
V gene: TRBV2
D gene: NA
clone size: NA
CDR3 length: 11
CDR3 DNA: TGTGCCAGCAGTTCGCACGGTGAAGCTTTCTTT
CDR3 protein: CASSSHGEAFF

J gene: TRBJ2-2
V gene: TRBV30
D gene: NA
clone size: NA
CDR3 length: 12
CDR3 DNA: TGTGCCTGGAGTTTTGGCACCGGGGAGCTGTTTTTT
CDR3 protein: CAWSFGTGELFF

J gene: TRBJ2-3
V gene: TRBV14
D gene: NA
clone size: NA
CDR3 length: 16
CDR3 DNA: TGTGCCAGCAGCCTAGAGGACCCCCGGAGGGAAGATACGCAGTATTTT
CDR3 protein: CASSLEDPRREDTQYF

J gene: TRBJ1-5
V gene: TRBV28
D gene: TRBD1
clone size: NA
CDR3 length: 15
CDR3 DNA: TGTGCCAGCAGCACGACAGGGCCCAGCAATCAGCCCCAGCATTTT
CDR3 protein: CASSTTGPSNQPQHF

J gene: TRBJ1-1
V gene: TRBV7-9
D gene: NA
clone size: NA
CDR3 length: 16
CDR3 DNA: TGTGCCAGCAGCCCCCGGGGGATGGGGGGTCGGACTGAAGCTTTCTTT
CDR3 protein: CASSPRGMGGRTEAFF

J gene: TRBJ1-3
V gene: TRBV6-5
D gene: NA
clone size: NA
CDR3 length: 16
CDR3 DNA: TGTGCCAGCAGTTACTCGATTAGGGCGGCCGGAAACACCATATATTTT
CDR3 protein: CASSYSIRAAGNTIYF

J gene: TRBJ2-1
V gene: TRBV27
D gene: TRBD2
clone size: once
CDR3 length: 16
CDR3 DNA: TGTGCCAGCAGTCCCTTGGCGGGAGACCTCTACAATGAGCAGTTCTTC
CDR3 protein: CASSPLAGDLYNEQFF

J gene: TRBJ2-7
V gene: TRBV7-9
D gene: TRBD2
clone size: NA
CDR3 length: 17
CDR3 DNA: TGTGCCAGCAGCGGGACTAGAGCCGCGAGCGGGTCCTACGAGCAGTACTTC
CDR3 protein: CASSGTRAASGSYEQYF

J gene: TRBJ2-1
V gene: TRBV19
D gene: NA
clone size: NA
CDR3 length: 14
CDR3 DNA: TGTGCCAGTAGCCCGTGGGTCTCCTACAATGAGCAGTTCTTC
CDR3 protein: CASSPWVSYNEQFF

J gene: TRBJ2-5
V gene: TRBV29-1
D gene: NA
clone size: NA
CDR3 length: 15
CDR3 DNA: TGCAGCGTTGAACGGGTCGGGGACAACCAAGAGACCCAGTACTTC
CDR3 protein: CSVERVGDNQETQYF

J gene: TRBJ2-7
V gene: TRBV7-9
D gene: NA
clone size: NA
CDR3 length: 13
CDR3 DNA: TGTGCCAGCAGCTTAGTGGAGCCCTACGAGCAGTACTTC
CDR3 protein: CASSLVEPYEQYF

J gene: TRBJ2-5
V gene: TRBV9
D gene: TRBD1
clone size: once
CDR3 length: 15
CDR3 DNA: TGTGCCAGCAGCGGCTGGGACAGCGCGCAAGAGACCCAGTACTTC
CDR3 protein: CASSGWDSAQETQYF

J gene: TRBJ2-5
V gene: TRBV7-6
D gene: NA
clone size: NA
CDR3 length: 16
CDR3 DNA: TGTGCCAGCAGCTTAGCTGGGGATCGTTTCTTAGAGACCCAGTACTTC
CDR3 protein: CASSLAGDRFLETQYF

J gene: TRBJ2-5
V gene: TRBV28
D gene: NA
clone size: NA
CDR3 length: 14
CDR3 DNA: TGTGCCAGCAGTTTTCGCAGGGAAGTAGCGACCCAGTACTTC
CDR3 protein: CASSFRREVATQYF

J gene: TRBJ2-4
V gene: TRBV7-8
D gene: NA
clone size: once
CDR3 length: 14
CDR3 DNA: TGTGCCAGCACTCAGGACGATCAGAAAAACATTCAGTACTTC
CDR3 protein: CASTQDDQKNIQYF

J gene: TRBJ2-1
V gene: TRBV5-6
D gene: NA
clone size: NA
CDR3 length: 14
CDR3 DNA: TGTGCCAGCAGCTTGCGCTTCCTTGGCAATGAGCAGTTCTTC
CDR3 protein: CASSLRFLGNEQFF

J gene: TRBJ2-1
V gene: TRBV10-2
D gene: NA
clone size: NA
CDR3 length: 16
CDR3 DNA: TGCGCCAGCAGTGACTCGGTGCGCGGGGTCGGCAATGAGCAGTTCTTC
CDR3 protein: CASSDSVRGVGNEQFF

J gene: TRBJ2-3
V gene: TRBV7-9
D gene: TRBD2
clone size: NA
CDR3 length: 17
CDR3 DNA: TGTGCCAGCAGCTTAGCTCCGGGAGGGCGGAACACAGATACGCAGTATTTT
CDR3 protein: CASSLAPGGRNTDTQYF

J gene: TRBJ1-2
V gene: TRBV4-1
D gene: NA
clone size: NA
CDR3 length: 15
CDR3 DNA: TGCGCCAGCAGCCAAGCCGACAGTAGGAACTATGGCTACACCTTC
CDR3 protein: CASSQADSRNYGYTF

J gene: TRBJ1-6
V gene: TRBV4-1
D gene: TRBD1
clone size: NA
CDR3 length: 18
CDR3 DNA: TGCGCCAGCAGCCATCCCAAGGAAGAGGGACAGTATAATTCACCCCTCCACTTT
CDR3 protein: CASSHPKEEGQYNSPLHF

J gene: TRBJ2-4
V gene: TRBV12-5
D gene: NA
clone size: NA
CDR3 length: 16
CDR3 DNA: TGTGCTAGTGGTTCAACCCTCGGGGGCGCCAAAAACATTCAGTACTTC
CDR3 protein: CASGSTLGGAKNIQYF

J gene: TRBJ2-7
V gene: TRBV5-1
D gene: NA
clone size: NA
CDR3 length: 14
CDR3 DNA: TGCGCCAGTCGGGTACAGGGAACCAGCTACGAGCAGTACTTC
CDR3 protein: CASRVQGTSYEQYF

J gene: TRBJ2-7
V gene: TRBV2
D gene: TRBD2
clone size: NA
CDR3 length: 16
CDR3 DNA: TGTGCCAGCAGTGAGAGTGGACTAGCGGGATATTACGAGCAGTACTTC
CDR3 protein: CASSESGLAGYYEQYF

J gene: TRBJ2-1
V gene: TRBV4-2
D gene: NA
clone size: NA
CDR3 length: 12
CDR3 DNA: TGTGCCAGCAGCTTGAGGAGGAATGAGCAGTTCTTC
CDR3 protein: CASSLRRNEQFF

J gene: TRBJ2-1
V gene: TRBV7-9
D gene: NA
clone size: NA
CDR3 length: 16
CDR3 DNA: TGTGCCAGCAGCCCTCCCGGGGGATCAGCCTACAATGAGCAGTTCTTC
CDR3 protein: CASSPPGGSAYNEQFF

J gene: TRBJ2-5
V gene: TRBV7-3
D gene: TRBD2
clone size: NA
CDR3 length: 15
CDR3 DNA: TGTGCCAGCAGCTTCAAGCGGGAGCGCCAAGAGACCCAGTACTTC
CDR3 protein: CASSFKRERQETQYF

J gene: TRBJ2-7
V gene: TRBV9
D gene: TRBD1
clone size: NA
CDR3 length: 16
CDR3 DNA: TGTGCCAGCAGCGCGAACTCCGGGACAGCAGTTTACGAGCAGTACTTC
CDR3 protein: CASSANSGTAVYEQYF

J gene: TRBJ2-1
V gene: TRBV9
D gene: NA
clone size: NA
CDR3 length: 15
CDR3 DNA: TGTGCCAGCTCTGCCCGGGGGAGCTCCTACAATGAGCAGTTCTTC
CDR3 protein: CASSARGSSYNEQFF

J gene: TRBJ2-5
V gene: TRBV19
D gene: TRBD2
clone size: NA
CDR3 length: 16
CDR3 DNA: TGTGCCAGTAGTATAAGCGAGGGGAGGGGTGGGGAGACCCAGTACTTC
CDR3 protein: CASSISEGRGGETQYF

J gene: TRBJ2-7
V gene: TRBV11-3
D gene: TRBD2
clone size: NA
CDR3 length: 15
CDR3 DNA: TGTGCCAGCAGCCCGGGACTAGCGGAGACCTACGAGCAGTACTTC
CDR3 protein: CASSPGLAETYEQYF

J gene: TRBJ1-3
V gene: TRBV4-3
D gene: NA
clone size: once
CDR3 length: 16
CDR3 DNA: TGCGCCAGCAGCCAAGATTCGAGTCTCTCTGGAAACACCATATATTTT
CDR3 protein: CASSQDSSLSGNTIYF

J gene: TRBJ1-2
V gene: TRBV6-6
D gene: TRBD1
clone size: once
CDR3 length: 13
CDR3 DNA: TGTGCCAGCGGTGACAGGGGTAGAGATGGCTACACCTTC
CDR3 protein: CASGDRGRDGYTF

J gene: TRBJ1-2
V gene: TRBV7-9
D gene: NA
clone size: NA
CDR3 length: 16
CDR3 DNA: TGTGCCAGCAGCCTCGTCGGGGGGGGTTCGAACTATGGCTACACCTTC
CDR3 protein: CASSLVGGGSNYGYTF

J gene: TRBJ1-1
V gene: TRBV19
D gene: TRBD1
clone size: NA
CDR3 length: 16
CDR3 DNA: TGTGCCAGTAGTGGGGACAGCAAGAGTATGAACACTGAAGCTTTCTTT
CDR3 protein: CASSGDSKSMNTEAFF

J gene: TRBJ2-1
V gene: TRBV5-1
D gene: TRBD2
clone size: NA
CDR3 length: 15
CDR3 DNA: TGCGCCAGCAGCTTGTCTAGCGGAGAGTACAATGAGCAGTTCTTC
CDR3 protein: CASSLSSGEYNEQFF

J gene: TRBJ2-7
V gene: TRBV28
D gene: NA
clone size: NA
CDR3 length: 11
CDR3 DNA: TGTGCCAGCAGTTCCCGCGGTGAGCAGTACTTC
CDR3 protein: CASSSRGEQYF

J gene: TRBJ2-7
V gene: TRBV11-3
D gene: NA
clone size: NA
CDR3 length: 17
CDR3 DNA: TGTGCCAGCAGCCTCAGCTTTTTCCGGGACACAACGACCGAGCAGTACTTC
CDR3 protein: CASSLSFFRDTTTEQYF

J gene: TRBJ2-7
V gene: TRBV28
D gene: TRBD1
clone size: NA
CDR3 length: 18
CDR3 DNA: TGTGCCAGCAGTTTACAGAGACTCTTTGACAGGGTAGTAGGGGAGCAGTACTTC
CDR3 protein: CASSLQRLFDRVVGEQYF

J gene: TRBJ2-5
V gene: TRBV27
D gene: TRBD2
clone size: NA
CDR3 length: 17
CDR3 DNA: TGTGCCAGCGCCCGAGTTGGACTAGCGGGTACCGGAGAGACCCAGTACTTC
CDR3 protein: CASARVGLAGTGETQYF

J gene: TRBJ2-1
V gene: TRBV5-1
D gene: NA
clone size: NA
CDR3 length: 16
CDR3 DNA: TGCGCCAGCAGCTTGGCCGGTAGGGAGGTTTGGGATGAGCAGTTCTTC
CDR3 protein: CASSLAGREVWDEQFF

J gene: TRBJ2-1
V gene: TRBV29-1
D gene: NA
clone size: NA
CDR3 length: 13
CDR3 DNA: TGCAGCGTTGAATTCGCTACCCCCAATGAGCAGTTCTTC
CDR3 protein: CSVEFATPNEQFF

J gene: TRBJ2-7
V gene: TRBV19
D gene: TRBD1
clone size: NA
CDR3 length: 15
CDR3 DNA: TGTGCCAGTAGCACCGGGACAGGGCCCTCCTACGAGCAGTACTTC
CDR3 protein: CASSTGTGPSYEQYF

J gene: TRBJ2-7
V gene: TRBV18
D gene: NA
clone size: NA
CDR3 length: 14
CDR3 DNA: TGTGCCAGCTCACCGCTGACTGATTCCTACGAGCAGTACTTC
CDR3 protein: CASSPLTDSYEQYF

J gene: TRBJ2-3
V gene: TRBV27
D gene: NA
clone size: NA
CDR3 length: 19
CDR3 DNA: TGTGCCAGCAGTTTATCACCCCGAGAAGCTCGTTTAGGCACAGATACGCAGTATTTT
CDR3 protein: CASSLSPREARLGTDTQYF

J gene: TRBJ1-5
V gene: TRBV5-1
D gene: NA
clone size: NA
CDR3 length: 14
CDR3 DNA: TGCGCCAGCAGCTTGACAGGGCAGAATCAGCCCCAGCATTTT
CDR3 protein: CASSLTGQNQPQHF

J gene: TRBJ1-6
V gene: TRBV19
D gene: NA
clone size: NA
CDR3 length: 14
CDR3 DNA: TGTGCCAGTAGCCCTCTTGGGGGGGACTCACCCCTCCACTTT
CDR3 protein: CASSPLGGDSPLHF

J gene: TRBJ2-1
V gene: TRBV27
D gene: NA
clone size: NA
CDR3 length: 15
CDR3 DNA: TGTGCCAGCAGTTTATCGATCGCGGGGGCTCATGAGCAGTTCTTC
CDR3 protein: CASSLSIAGAHEQFF

J gene: TRBJ2-7
V gene: TRBV6-5
D gene: TRBD1
clone size: NA
CDR3 length: 14
CDR3 DNA: TGTGCCAGCAGTTACTCCAGGGGGATATACGAGCAGTACTTC
CDR3 protein: CASSYSRGIYEQYF

J gene: TRBJ2-2
V gene: TRBV5-1
D gene: NA
clone size: NA
CDR3 length: 15
CDR3 DNA: TGCGCCAGCAGCTTGGCCCTCAGGGCCGCCGGGGAGCTGTTTTTT
CDR3 protein: CASSLALRAAGELFF

J gene: TRBJ2-7
V gene: TRBV6-5
D gene: NA
clone size: once
CDR3 length: 13
CDR3 DNA: TGTGCCAGCAGTTACTCTTTGTTCTACGAGCAGTACTTC
CDR3 protein: CASSYSLFYEQYF

J gene: TRBJ2-3
V gene: TRBV12-5
D gene: TRBD2
clone size: NA
CDR3 length: 16
CDR3 DNA: TGTGCTAGTGGTTTGGAAGGGGAGGGCCTCGCAGATACGCAGTATTTT
CDR3 protein: CASGLEGEGLADTQYF

J gene: TRBJ2-3
V gene: TRBV6-6
D gene: NA
clone size: NA
CDR3 length: 12
CDR3 DNA: TGTGCCACCACCCTGGGAACAGATACGCAGTATTTT
CDR3 protein: CATTLGTDTQYF

J gene: TRBJ1-2
V gene: TRBV27
D gene: TRBD1
clone size: NA
CDR3 length: 16
CDR3 DNA: TGTGCCAGCAGTTCCCAAACAGGGGGCGCAAGATATGGCTACACCTTC
CDR3 protein: CASSSQTGGARYGYTF